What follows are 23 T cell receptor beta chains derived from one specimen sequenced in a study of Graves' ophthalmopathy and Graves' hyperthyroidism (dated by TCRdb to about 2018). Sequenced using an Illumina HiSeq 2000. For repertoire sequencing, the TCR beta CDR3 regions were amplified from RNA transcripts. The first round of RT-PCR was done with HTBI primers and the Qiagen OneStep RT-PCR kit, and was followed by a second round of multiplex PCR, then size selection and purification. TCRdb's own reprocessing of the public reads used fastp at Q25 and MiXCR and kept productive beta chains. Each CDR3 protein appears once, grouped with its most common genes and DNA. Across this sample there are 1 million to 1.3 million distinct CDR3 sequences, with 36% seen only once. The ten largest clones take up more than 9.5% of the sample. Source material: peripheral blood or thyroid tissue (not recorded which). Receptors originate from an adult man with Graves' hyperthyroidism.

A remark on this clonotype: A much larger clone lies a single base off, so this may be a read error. The CDR3 DNA reads TGCGCCAGCAGCCAAGATCGGACAGGCTTTAGGCTTGAAGCTTTCTTT. It is translated as CASSQDRTGFRLEAFF. J is TRBJ1-1 and V is TRBV4-1; 7 nucleotides agree with TRBD1. The length of the CDR3 is 16 residues. Germline V gene lookup returns CDR1 MGHRA and CDR2 YSYEKL. V trimming: 0 bases; J trimming: 7 bases; junction bases outside the gene matches: 11.

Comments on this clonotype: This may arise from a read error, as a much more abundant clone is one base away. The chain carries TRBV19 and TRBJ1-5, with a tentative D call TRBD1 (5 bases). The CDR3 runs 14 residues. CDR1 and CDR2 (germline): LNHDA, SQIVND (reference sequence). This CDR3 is CTSSIQGRAQPQHF. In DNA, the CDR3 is TGTACCAGTAGTATTCAGGGCAGGGCTCAGCCCCAGCATTTT. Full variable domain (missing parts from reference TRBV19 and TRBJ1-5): DGGITQSPKYLFRKEGQNVTLSCEQNLNHDAMYWYRQDPGQGLRLIYYSQIVNDFQKGDIAEGYSVSREKKESFPLTVTSAQKNPTAFYLCTSSIQGRAQPQHFGDGTRLSIL.

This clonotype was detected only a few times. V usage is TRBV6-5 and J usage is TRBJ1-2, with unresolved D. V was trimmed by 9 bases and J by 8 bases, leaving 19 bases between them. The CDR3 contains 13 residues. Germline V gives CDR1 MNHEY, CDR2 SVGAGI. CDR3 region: CASPPNRLGGYTF. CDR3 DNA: TGTGCCAGTCCCCCGAACCGGTTGGGAGGCTACACCTTC.

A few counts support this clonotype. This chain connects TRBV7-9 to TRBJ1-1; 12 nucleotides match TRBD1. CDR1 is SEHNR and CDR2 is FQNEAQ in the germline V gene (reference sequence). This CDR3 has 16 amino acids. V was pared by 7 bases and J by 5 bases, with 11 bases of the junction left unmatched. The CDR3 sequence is CASTARDRGRGTEAFF. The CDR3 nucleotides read TGTGCCAGCACGGCCCGGGACAGGGGGCGAGGGACTGAAGCTTTCTTT.

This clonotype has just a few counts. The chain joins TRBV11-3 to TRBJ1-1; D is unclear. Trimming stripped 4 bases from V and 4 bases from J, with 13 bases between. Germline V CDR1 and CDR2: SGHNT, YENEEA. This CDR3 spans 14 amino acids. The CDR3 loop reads CASSSTSEGTEAFF. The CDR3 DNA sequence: TGTGCCAGCAGCTCTACAAGTGAAGGCACTGAAGCTTTCTTT.

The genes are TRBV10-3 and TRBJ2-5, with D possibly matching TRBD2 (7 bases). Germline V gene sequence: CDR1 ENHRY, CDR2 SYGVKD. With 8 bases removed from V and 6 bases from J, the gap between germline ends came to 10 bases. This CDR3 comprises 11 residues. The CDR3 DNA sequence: TGTGCCATCCGGGGGGCAAAGACCCAGTACTTC. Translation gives CAIRGAKTQYF.

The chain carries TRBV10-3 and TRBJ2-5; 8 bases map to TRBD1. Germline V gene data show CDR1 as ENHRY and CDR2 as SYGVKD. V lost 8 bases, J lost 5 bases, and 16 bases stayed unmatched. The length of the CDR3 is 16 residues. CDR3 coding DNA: TGTGCCATCGGGACAGGCAGACTGGGGGGTGGGGAGACCCAGTACTTC. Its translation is CAIGTGRLGGGETQYF.

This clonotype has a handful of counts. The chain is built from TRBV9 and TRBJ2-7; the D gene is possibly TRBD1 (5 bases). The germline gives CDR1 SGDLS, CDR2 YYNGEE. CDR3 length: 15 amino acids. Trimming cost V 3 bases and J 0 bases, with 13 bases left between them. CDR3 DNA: TGTGCCAGCAGCGCTGGACAATCTCTCTCCTACGAGCAGTACTTC. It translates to CASSAGQSLSYEQYF.

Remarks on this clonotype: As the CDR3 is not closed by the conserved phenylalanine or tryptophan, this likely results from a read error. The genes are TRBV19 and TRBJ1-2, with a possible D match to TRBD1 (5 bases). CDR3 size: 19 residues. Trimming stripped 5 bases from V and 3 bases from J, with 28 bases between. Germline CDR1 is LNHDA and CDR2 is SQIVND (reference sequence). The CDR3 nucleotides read TGTGCCAGTAGTCAATACTTCCGGGACCGTAATACCATGGACTATGGCTACACCCTC. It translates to CASSQYFRDRNTMDYGYTL.

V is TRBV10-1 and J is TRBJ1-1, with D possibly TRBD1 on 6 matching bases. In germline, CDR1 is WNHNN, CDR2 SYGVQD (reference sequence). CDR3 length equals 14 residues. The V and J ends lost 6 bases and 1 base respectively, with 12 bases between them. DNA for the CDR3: TGCGCCAGCAGCGCGCCAGGGGCGAACACTGAAGCTTTCTTT. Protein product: CASSAPGANTEAFF.

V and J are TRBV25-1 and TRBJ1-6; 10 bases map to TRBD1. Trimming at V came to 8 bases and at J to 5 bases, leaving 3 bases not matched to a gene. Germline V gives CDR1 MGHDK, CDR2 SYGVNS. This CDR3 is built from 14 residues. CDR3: CASQDRGDNSPLHF. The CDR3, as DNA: TGTGCCAGCCAGGACAGGGGGGATAATTCACCCCTCCACTTT.

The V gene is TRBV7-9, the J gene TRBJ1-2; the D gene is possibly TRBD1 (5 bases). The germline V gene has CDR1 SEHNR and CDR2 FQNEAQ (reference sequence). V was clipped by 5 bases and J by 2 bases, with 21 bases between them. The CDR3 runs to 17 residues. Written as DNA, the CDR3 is TGTGCCAGCAGCCGTTGGGACTGGGGGACGGAGAACTATGGCTACACCTTC. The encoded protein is CASSRWDWGTENYGYTF. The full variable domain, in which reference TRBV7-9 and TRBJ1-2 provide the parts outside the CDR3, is DTGVSQNPRHKITKRGQNVTFRCDPISEHNRLYWYRQTLGQGPEFLTYFQNEAQLEKSRLLSDRFSAERPKGSFSTLEIQRTEQGDSAMYLCASSRWDWGTENYGYTFGSGTRLTVV.

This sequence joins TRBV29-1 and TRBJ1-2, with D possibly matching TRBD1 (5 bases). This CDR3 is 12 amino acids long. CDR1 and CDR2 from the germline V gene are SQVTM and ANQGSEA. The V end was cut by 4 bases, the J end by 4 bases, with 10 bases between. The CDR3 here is CSVGGIGYGYTF. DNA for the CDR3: TGCAGCGTTGGGGGCATCGGCTATGGCTACACCTTC.

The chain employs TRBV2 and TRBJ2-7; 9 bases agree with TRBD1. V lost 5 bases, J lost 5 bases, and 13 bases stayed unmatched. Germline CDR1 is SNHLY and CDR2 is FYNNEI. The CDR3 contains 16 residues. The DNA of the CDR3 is TGTGCCAGCAGTTCAATTCCCGGGACAGGGTTCCACGAGCAGTACTTC. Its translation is CASSSIPGTGFHEQYF.

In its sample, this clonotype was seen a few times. CDR3: CASRSSGRAPHEQYF. The CDR3 DNA sequence: TGTGCCAGCAGGTCTAGCGGGAGGGCCCCTCACGAGCAGTACTTC. The rearrangement joins TRBV12-3 or TRBV12-4 to TRBJ2-7; 12 positions match TRBD2. After removal of 6 bases from V and 5 bases from J, the junction contained 8 bases not matched to a gene. CDR3 size: 15 residues.

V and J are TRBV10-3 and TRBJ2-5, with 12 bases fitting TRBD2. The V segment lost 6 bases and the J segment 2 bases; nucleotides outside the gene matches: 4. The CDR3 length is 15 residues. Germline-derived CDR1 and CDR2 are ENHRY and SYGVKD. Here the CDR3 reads CAIRDTSGGQETQYF. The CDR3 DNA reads TGTGCCATCAGAGACACTAGCGGGGGGCAAGAGACCCAGTACTTC.

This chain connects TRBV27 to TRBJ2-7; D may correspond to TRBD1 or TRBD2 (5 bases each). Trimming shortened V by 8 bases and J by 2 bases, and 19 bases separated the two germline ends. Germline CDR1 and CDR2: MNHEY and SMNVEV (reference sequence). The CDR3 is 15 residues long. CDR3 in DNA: TGTGCCAGCGCACCAAGGGCTCCGGGGCCCTACGAGCAGTACTTC. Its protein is CASAPRAPGPYEQYF.

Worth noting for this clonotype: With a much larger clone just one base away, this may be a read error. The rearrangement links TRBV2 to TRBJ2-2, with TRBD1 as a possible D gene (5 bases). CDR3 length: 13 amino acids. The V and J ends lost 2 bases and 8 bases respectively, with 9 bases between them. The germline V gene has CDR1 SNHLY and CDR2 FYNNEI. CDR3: CASSEIRTGELFF. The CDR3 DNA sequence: TGTGCCAGCAGTGAAATCCGGACAGGGGAGCTGTTTTTT.

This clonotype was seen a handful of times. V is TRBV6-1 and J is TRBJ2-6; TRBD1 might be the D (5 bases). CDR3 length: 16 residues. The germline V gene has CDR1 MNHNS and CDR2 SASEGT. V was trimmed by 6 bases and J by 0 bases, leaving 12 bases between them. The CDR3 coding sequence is TGTGCCAGCAGCGCCCAGACAGACTCTGGGGCCAACGTCCTGACTTTC. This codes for CASSAQTDSGANVLTF.

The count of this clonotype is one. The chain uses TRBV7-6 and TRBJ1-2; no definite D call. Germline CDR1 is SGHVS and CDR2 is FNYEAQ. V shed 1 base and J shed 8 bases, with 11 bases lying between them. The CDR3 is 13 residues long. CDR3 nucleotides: TGTGCCAGCAGCTTAGGGAGGGTTCAAGGCTACACCTTC. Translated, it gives CASSLGRVQGYTF.

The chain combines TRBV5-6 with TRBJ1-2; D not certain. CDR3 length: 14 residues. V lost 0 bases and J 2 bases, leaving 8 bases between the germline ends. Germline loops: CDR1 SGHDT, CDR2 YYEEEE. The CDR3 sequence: CASSLAAVNYGYTF. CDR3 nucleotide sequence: TGTGCCAGCAGCTTGGCGGCGGTCAACTATGGCTACACCTTC.

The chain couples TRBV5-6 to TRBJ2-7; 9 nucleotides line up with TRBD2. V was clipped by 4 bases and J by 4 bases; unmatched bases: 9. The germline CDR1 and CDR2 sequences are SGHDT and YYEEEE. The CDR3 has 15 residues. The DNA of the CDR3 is TGTGCCAGCAGCGTGGGTAGCGGGAGCATGTACGAGCAGTACTTC. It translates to CASSVGSGSMYEQYF.

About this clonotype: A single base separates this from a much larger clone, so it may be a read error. As DNA, the CDR3 is TGTGCCAGCTACTGGGCAGCAGCTAATTCACCCCTCCACTTT. It codes for CASYWAAANSPLHF. V is TRBV2 and J is TRBJ1-6; no firm D call. This CDR3 has 14 amino acids. With 8 bases removed from V and 6 bases from J, the gap between germline ends came to 14 bases. The germline gives CDR1 SNHLY, CDR2 FYNNEI.